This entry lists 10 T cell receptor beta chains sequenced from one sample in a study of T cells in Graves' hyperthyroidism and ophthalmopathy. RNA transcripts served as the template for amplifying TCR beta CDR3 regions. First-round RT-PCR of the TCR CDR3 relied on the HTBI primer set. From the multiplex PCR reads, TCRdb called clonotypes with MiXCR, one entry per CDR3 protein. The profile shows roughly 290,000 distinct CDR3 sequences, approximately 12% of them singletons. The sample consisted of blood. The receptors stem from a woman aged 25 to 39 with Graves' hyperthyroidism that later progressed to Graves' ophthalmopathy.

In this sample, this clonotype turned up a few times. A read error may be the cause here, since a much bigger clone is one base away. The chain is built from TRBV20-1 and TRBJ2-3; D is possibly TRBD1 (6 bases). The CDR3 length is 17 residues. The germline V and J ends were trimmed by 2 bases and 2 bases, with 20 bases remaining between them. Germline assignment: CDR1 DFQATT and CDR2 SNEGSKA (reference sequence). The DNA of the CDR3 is TGCAGTGCTAGATCTCCCCCCAGACAGGACTCCACAGATACGCAGTATTTT. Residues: CSARSPPRQDSTDTQYF.

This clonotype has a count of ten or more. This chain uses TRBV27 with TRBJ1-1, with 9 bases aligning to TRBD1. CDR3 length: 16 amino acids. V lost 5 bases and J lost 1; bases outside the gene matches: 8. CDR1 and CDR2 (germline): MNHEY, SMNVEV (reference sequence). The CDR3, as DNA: TGTGCCAGCAGTACCTGGGACAGGGTTGAGAACACTGAAGCTTTCTTT. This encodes CASSTWDRVENTEAFF.

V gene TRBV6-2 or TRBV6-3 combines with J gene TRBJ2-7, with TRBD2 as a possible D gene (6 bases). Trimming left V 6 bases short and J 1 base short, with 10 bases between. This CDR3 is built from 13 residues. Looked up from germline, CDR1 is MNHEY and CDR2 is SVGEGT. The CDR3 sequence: CASRLTSSYEQYF. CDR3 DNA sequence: TGTGCCAGCAGACTGACTAGTTCCTACGAGCAGTACTTC.

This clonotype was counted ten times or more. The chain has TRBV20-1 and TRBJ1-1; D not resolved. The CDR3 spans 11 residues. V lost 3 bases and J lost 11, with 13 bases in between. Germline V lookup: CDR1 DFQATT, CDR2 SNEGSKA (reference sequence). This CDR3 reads CSASQQFGAFF. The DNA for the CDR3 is TGCAGTGCTAGTCAGCAGTTTGGGGCTTTCTTT.

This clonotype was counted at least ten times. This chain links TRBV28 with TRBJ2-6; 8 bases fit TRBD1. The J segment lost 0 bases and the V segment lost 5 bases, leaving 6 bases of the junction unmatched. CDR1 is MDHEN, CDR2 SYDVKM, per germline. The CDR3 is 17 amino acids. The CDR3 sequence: CASSHRDRRSGANVLTF. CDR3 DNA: TGTGCCAGCAGTCACCGGGACAGGCGCTCTGGGGCCAACGTCCTGACTTTC.

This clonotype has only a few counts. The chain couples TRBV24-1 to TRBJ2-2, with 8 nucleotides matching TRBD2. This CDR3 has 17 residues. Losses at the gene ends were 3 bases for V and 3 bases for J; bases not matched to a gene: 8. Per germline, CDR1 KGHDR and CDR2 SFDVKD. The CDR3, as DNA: TGTGCCACCAGTGATATGCCGGGACTAGGGGACACCGGGGAGCTGTTTTTT. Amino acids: CATSDMPGLGDTGELFF.

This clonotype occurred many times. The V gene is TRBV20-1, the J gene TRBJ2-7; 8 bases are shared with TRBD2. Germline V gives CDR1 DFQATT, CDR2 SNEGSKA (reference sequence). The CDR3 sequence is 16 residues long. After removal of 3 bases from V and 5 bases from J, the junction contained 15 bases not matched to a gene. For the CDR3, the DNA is TGCAGTGCTAGCCGCGGACTAGCCTCCCAGGGCGACGAGCAGTACTTC. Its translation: CSASRGLASQGDEQYF.

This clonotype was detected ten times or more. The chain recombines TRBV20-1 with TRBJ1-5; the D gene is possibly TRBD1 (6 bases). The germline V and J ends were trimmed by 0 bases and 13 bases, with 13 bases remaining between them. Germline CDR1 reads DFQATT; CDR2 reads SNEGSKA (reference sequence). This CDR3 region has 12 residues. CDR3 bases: TGCAGTGCTAGAGATTCAGGGGCCGCGCAGCATTTT. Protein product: CSARDSGAAQHF.

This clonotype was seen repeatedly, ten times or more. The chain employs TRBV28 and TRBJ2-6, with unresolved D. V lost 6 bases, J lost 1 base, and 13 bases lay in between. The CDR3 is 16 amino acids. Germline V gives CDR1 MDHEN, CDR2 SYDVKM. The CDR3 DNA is TGTGCCAGCAGACGAGTCTCGTCATCTGGGGCCAACGTCCTGACTTTC. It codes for CASRRVSSSGANVLTF.

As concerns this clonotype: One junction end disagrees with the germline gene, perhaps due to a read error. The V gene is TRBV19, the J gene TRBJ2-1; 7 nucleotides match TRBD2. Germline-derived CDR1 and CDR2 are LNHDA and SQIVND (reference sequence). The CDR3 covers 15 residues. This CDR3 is CVSSITSGMVDEQFF. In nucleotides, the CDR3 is TGTGTCAGTAGTATCACCAGCGGGATGGTGGATGAGCAGTTCTTC.